The 10 T cell receptor beta chains in this list originate from one sample, sequenced in a study of blood T cells in healthy people across ages. A second PCR of 7 to 11 cycles used a sample-barcoded 5' primer and a J-beta primer mix. Each CDR3 protein is one row after TCRdb ran MiXCR on the 5' RACE reads. The sample yields more than 650,000 distinct CDR3 sequences, 25% to 30% seen once. This same sample was also part of a study on T cells of mothers and their children.

The specimen sequenced was blood. These receptors were obtained from a boy aged 5-17 years in good health.

The table lists this clonotype with a few counts. The V and J genes are TRBV3-1 and TRBJ2-5, with TRBD2 identical over 12 bases. The CDR3 covers 18 residues. The trim removed 4 bases at V and 3 bases at J, leaving 12 bases unmatched. Germline V CDR1 and CDR2: LGHDT, YNNKEL (reference sequence). The CDR3 bases are TGTGCCAGCAGCCCATTCCTTGGACTAGCGGGGCCAAAAGAGACCCAGTACTTC. Amino acids: CASSPFLGLAGPKETQYF.

V gene TRBV6-5 combines with J gene TRBJ1-5, with 9 bases lining up with TRBD1. Unmatched junction bases numbered 6, after V lost 5 bases and J lost 4 bases. The CDR3 is 15 amino acids. Germline V gene data show CDR1 as MNHEY and CDR2 as SVGAGI. DNA of the CDR3: TGTGCCAGCAGTCCACAGACAGGGGGAAATCAGCCCCAGCATTTT. It is translated as CASSPQTGGNQPQHF.

The chain employs TRBV12-3 or TRBV12-4 and TRBJ1-3; D possibly corresponds to TRBD1 (6 bases). The CDR3 runs 17 residues. The V gene lost 11 bases and the J gene lost 0 bases, with 23 bases spanning the gap. CDR3 loop: CAGIIRRGTSSGNTIYF. CDR3 DNA: TGTGCCGGCATAATAAGAAGGGGGACCAGCTCTGGAAACACCATATATTTT.

This clonotype has a handful of counts. The chain links TRBV7-9 to TRBJ1-3, with no clear D. The CDR3 sequence is 14 residues long. CDR1 SEHNR and CDR2 FQNEAQ come from the germline V gene (reference sequence). Trimming took off 6 bases at V and 1 base at J, with 10 bases between the two ends. CDR3 DNA sequence: TGTGCCAGCAGAAGGTGGGAGTCTGGAAACACCATATATTTT. Its translation: CASRRWESGNTIYF. Full variable domain (rest looked up from reference TRBV7-9 and TRBJ1-3): DTGVSQNPRHKITKRGQNVTFRCDPISEHNRLYWYRQTLGQGPEFLTYFQNEAQLEKSRLLSDRFSAERPKGSFSTLEIQRTEQGDSAMYLCASRRWESGNTIYFGEGSWLTVV.

This chain uses TRBV5-1 with TRBJ2-2, with D possibly being TRBD2 (6 bases). Germline V CDR1 and CDR2: SGHRS, YFSETQ. This CDR3 region has 15 residues. The V end lost 1 base, the J end lost 4 bases, and 11 bases lay between the germline ends. The CDR3 protein is CASSLRLGGTGELFF. DNA for the CDR3: TGCGCCAGCAGCTTGAGGCTCGGGGGCACCGGGGAGCTGTTTTTT.

The J gene is TRBJ2-4, the V gene TRBV6-5; D unclear. This CDR3 has 13 amino acids. From germline, CDR1 is MNHEY and CDR2 SVGAGI. Trimming stripped 7 bases from V and 9 bases from J, with 16 bases between. DNA of the CDR3: TGTGCCAGCATCAGCCCTGGCTATCCCATTCAGTACTTC. It is translated as CASISPGYPIQYF.

This clonotype has a handful of counts. The chain links TRBV6-5 to TRBJ1-6; no definite D call. The CDR3 is made up of 15 amino acids. The germline CDR1 and CDR2 sequences are MNHEY and SVGAGI. The germline V and J ends were trimmed by 2 bases and 0 bases, with 5 bases remaining between them. As DNA, the CDR3 is TGTGCCAGCAGTTACGGGAGCTCCTATAATTCACCCCTCCACTTT. This codes for CASSYGSSYNSPLHF.

V and J are TRBV30 and TRBJ1-2; D not certain. The CDR3 is 10 residues long. V lost 8 bases and J 8 bases, leaving 12 bases between the germline ends. CDR1 GTSNPN and CDR2 SVGIG come from the germline V gene (reference sequence). The CDR3 sequence is CAREEGGYTF. The CDR3 DNA follows: TGTGCCCGGGAAGAGGGCGGCTACACCTTC. The whole variable domain, filled in from reference TRBV30 and TRBJ1-2, reads SQTIHQWPATLVQPVGSPLSLECTVEGTSNPNLYWYRQAAGRGLQLLFYSVGIGQISSEVPQNLSASRPQDRQFILSSKKLLLSDSGFYLCAREEGGYTFGSGTRLTVV.

The rearrangement links TRBV7-9 to TRBJ2-2, with a weak D call TRBD2 (5 bases). CDR3 size: 15 residues. The V and J ends lost 5 bases and 1 base respectively, with 11 bases between them. The germline CDR1 and CDR2 sequences are SEHNR and FQNEAQ (reference sequence). The CDR3 nucleotides are TGTGCCAGCAGCGCCTCCGGGGTGAACACCGGGGAGCTGTTTTTT. As protein: CASSASGVNTGELFF.

The V call is TRBV19, the J call TRBJ2-7; TRBD2 matches 12 bases. V shed 6 bases, J shed 0 bases, and the junction held 3 bases outside the gene matches. Germline-derived CDR1 and CDR2 are LNHDA and SQIVND (reference sequence). This CDR3 contains 15 residues. CDR3 protein: CASSMTSGSSYEQYF. The CDR3 DNA sequence: TGTGCCAGTAGCATGACTAGCGGGAGCTCCTACGAGCAGTACTTC.